This TCR beta chain was recorded in a study of T cell repertoires in cytomegalovirus infection. Turning to the study itself: Use of recently identified HLA-C-restricted and well-studied HLA-B-restricted CMV epitopes was part of the study.

Remarks on this clonotype: Its antigen is unknown.

Using its own MiXCR run on the reads, TCRdb lists one record per CDR3 protein. This table holds about 890,000 distinct CDR3 sequences, about a third found once. The sequence was collected from a human donor in good health (CMV status not recorded). Some clones in this sample may be carry-over from other donors' samples. The sample here was cultured CD8+ T cells from PBMCs, taken from culture after CMV antigen stimulation.

The chain's CDR3 is CASGEETQYF. The CDR3, as DNA: TGTGCCAGCGGGGAGGAGACCCAGTACTTC. This chain connects TRBV7-2 to TRBJ2-5, with a weak D call TRBD2 (5 bases). This CDR3 has 10 amino acids. The germline CDR1 and CDR2 sequences are SGHTA and FQGNSA. Trimming pared 8 bases from V and 5 bases from J, leaving 6 bases between.